Below, 14 T cell receptor beta chains from the same sample are listed, as sequenced in a study of blood T cells in healthy people across ages (dated by TCRdb to the mid-2010s). The library was prepared using 5' RACE. TCRdb lists the instrument as Illumina HiSeq 2500. A second roughly 6 to 12 cycle PCR used a sample-barcoded 5' primer and a J-beta primer mix. TCRdb passed the public sequencing reads through fastp at Q25 and MiXCR, retaining productive beta sequences. Rows matching on CDR3 protein sequence are summarized as one entry with the most common DNA and genes. Counted in this sample were more than 1 million distinct CDR3 sequences; under 45% of them appeared once. The ten largest clones represent approximately 20% of the sample. Sequencing used blood. The receptors were gathered from an older woman in good health.

This chain uses TRBV7-2 with TRBJ1-5; D is perhaps TRBD1 (6 bases). In germline, CDR1 is SGHTA, CDR2 FQGNSA. Trimming shortened V by 5 bases and J by 6 bases, and 14 bases separated the two germline ends. The CDR3 sequence is 14 residues long. CDR3 residues: CASSTQGSGQPQHF. The CDR3 DNA reads TGTGCCAGCAGCACACAGGGTAGCGGTCAGCCCCAGCATTTT.

This clonotype was detected only a few times. The gene calls are TRBV2 and TRBJ2-7; D gene uncertain. CDR1 and CDR2 from the germline V gene are SNHLY and FYNNEI. V dropped 4 bases and J dropped 3 bases, with 10 bases sitting between them. This CDR3 has 13 amino acids. CDR3 loop: CASSGVWDYEQYF. The CDR3 DNA follows: TGTGCCAGCAGTGGTGTGTGGGACTACGAGCAGTACTTC. The full variable domain, rest sourced from reference TRBV2 and TRBJ2-7, is EPEVTQTPSHQVTQMGQEVILRCVPISNHLYFYWYRQILGQKVEFLVSFYNNEISEKSEIFDDQFSVERPDGSNFTLKIRSTKLEDSAMYFCASSGVWDYEQYFGPGTRLTVT.

This clonotype turned up a few times. The chain carries TRBV12-3 or TRBV12-4 and TRBJ2-1; 8 positions agree with TRBD2. The CDR3 contains 15 residues. After removal of 1 base from V and 2 bases from J, the junction contained 1 base not matched to a gene. The CDR3, as DNA: TGTGCCAGCAGTTTAGGGGGACTAGCCTACAATGAGCAGTTCTTC. Its protein is CASSLGGLAYNEQFF.

This clonotype was observed many times. The rearrangement links TRBV11-2 to TRBJ2-3; 8 bases fit TRBD2. CDR1 and CDR2 from the germline V gene are SGHAT and FQNNGV. The trim removed 5 bases at V and 0 bases at J, leaving 13 bases unmatched. The CDR3 runs to 18 residues. CDR3 sequence: CASSLTTSGGASTDTQYF. Here the CDR3 DNA reads TGTGCCAGCAGCCTCACTACTAGCGGAGGAGCTAGCACAGATACGCAGTATTTT.

J is TRBJ2-2 and V is TRBV9; D unclear. Trimming took 0 bases from V and 3 from J, leaving 6 bases between them. CDR1 is SGDLS, CDR2 YYNGEE, per germline. This CDR3 is built from 14 residues. CDR3 residues: CASSVGQHTGELFF. The CDR3 nucleotides are TGTGCCAGCAGCGTAGGGCAGCACACCGGGGAGCTGTTTTTT.

The V and J genes are TRBV25-1 and TRBJ2-5; maybe TRBD1 (5 bases). Trimming removed 3 bases at V and 5 bases at J, with 19 bases between. This CDR3 comprises 16 residues. Per germline, CDR1 MGHDK and CDR2 SYGVNS. CDR3 DNA sequence: TGTGCCAGCAGTGACTCTAAAGACAGTTTCATCGAGACCCAGTACTTC. It specifies CASSDSKDSFIETQYF.

This clonotype was observed at least ten times. V and J are TRBV29-1 and TRBJ2-6; D unresolved. CDR3 length: 15 residues. CDR1 SQVTM and CDR2 ANQGSEA come from the germline V gene. V was shortened by 6 bases and J by 0 bases, with 12 bases between the two germline ends. The CDR3 nucleotides are TGCAGCGTGGCCGTACGCGGCTCTGGGGCCAACGTCCTGACTTTC. It encodes CSVAVRGSGANVLTF.

A word on this clonotype: A much larger clonotype is one base distant, so this may be a read error. The rearrangement joins TRBV4-2 to TRBJ2-7; unclear D gene. Per the germline V gene, CDR1 is LGHNA and CDR2 is YNFKEQ. This CDR3 comprises 17 residues. In DNA form, the CDR3 reads TGTGCCAGCAACCAAGATCACTACCAAAGCTCCTACAATGAGCAGTACTTC. Protein product: CASNQDHYQSSYNEQYF.

The V call is TRBV20-1, the J call TRBJ1-5; no definite D call. Matching the DNA end better, TRBJ2-3 makes the J call doubtful. The CDR3 contains 13 residues. The germline CDR1 and CDR2 sequences are DFQATT and SNEGSKA (reference sequence). CDR3 loop: CSAIGDLDQPQYF. The CDR3 nucleotides read TGCAGTGCTATTGGGGATTTAGATCAGCCCCAGTATTTT.

The genes are TRBV12-3 or TRBV12-4 and TRBJ2-3, with TRBD2 identical over 12 bases. The junction had 5 bases not matched to a gene; V was cut back by 6 bases and J by 7 bases. The CDR3 is 14 residues long. In nucleotides, the CDR3 is TGTGCCAGCAGAAGGACTAGCGGGGCGAATACGCAGTATTTT. It is translated as CASRRTSGANTQYF.

The chain uses TRBV4-2 and TRBJ2-2, with no clear D. The CDR3 extends over 15 amino acids. The ends were cut back, 0 bases at V and 5 bases at J, with 10 bases in the middle. Germline loops: CDR1 LGHNA, CDR2 YNFKEQ. As DNA, the CDR3 is TGTGCCAGCAGCCAAGATTCTCAAGGGACCGGGGAGCTGTTTTTT. Encoded protein: CASSQDSQGTGELFF.

This clonotype has a handful of counts. V is TRBV7-2 and J is TRBJ1-2; no definite D call. Trimming shortened V by 5 bases and J by 3 bases, and 10 bases separated the two germline ends. In germline, CDR1 is SGHTA, CDR2 FQGNSA. The CDR3 is made up of 13 amino acids. Written as DNA, the CDR3 is TGTGCCAGCAGCCAAGCAGTTGACTATGGCTACACCTTC. The encoded protein is CASSQAVDYGYTF.

The rearrangement links TRBV15 to TRBJ1-2; TRBD1 matches 7 bases. The CDR3 is made up of 14 amino acids. Germline CDR1 is LNHNV and CDR2 is YYDKDF (reference sequence). V lost 3 bases and J lost 7; bases outside the gene matches: 8. The CDR3 loop is CATSSRKTGSGYTF. As DNA, the CDR3 is TGTGCCACCAGCAGTAGAAAGACAGGGAGTGGCTACACCTTC.

This chain uses TRBV15 with TRBJ2-7; 8 bases agree with TRBD1. Germline CDR1 reads LNHNV; CDR2 reads YYDKDF (reference sequence). Trimming removed 3 bases from V and 1 base from J; junction bases left unmatched: 8. The CDR3 has 16 residues. The CDR3 bases are TGTGCCACCAGCAGTACTTCCGGGACAGGTTCCTACGAGCAGTACTTC. Its protein is CATSSTSGTGSYEQYF. The complete variable domain, with remaining parts taken from reference TRBV15 and TRBJ2-7, reads DAMVIQNPRYQVTQFGKPVTLSCSQTLNHNVMYWYQQKSSQAPKLLFHYYDKDFNNEADTPDNFQSRRPNTSFCFLDIRSPGLGDTAMYLCATSSTSGTGSYEQYFGPGTRLTVT.